This T cell receptor beta chain comes out of a study of vaccination effects on CD4 cells after COVID-19. Concerning this clone: What it binds is unknown.

Before any sequencing was done, the ViraFEST assay used viral peptide pools to expand antigen-specific CD4+ T cells. Following 10 days of culture, CD4+ T cells were isolated. Nucleocapsid antibody tests were negative, and the vaccine recipients had no prior SARS-CoV-2 infection. Assay: immunoSEQ multiplex PCR; the TCRdb copy retains only in-frame clones and omits some. The sample holds tens of thousands of clones, around 68% seen once. The receptor's source is a human donor who received a COVID-19 vaccine. This sample comprised CD4+ T cells from PBMCs cultured with SARS-CoV-2 spike peptides, obtained before COVID-19 vaccination.

The CDR3 loop is CASSQQGNYGYTF. CDR3 in DNA: TGTGCCAGCAGTCAACAGGGTAACTATGGCTACACCTTC. The chain recombines TRBV28 with TRBJ1-2; D possibly corresponds to TRBD1 (6 bases). The germline V and J ends were trimmed by 5 bases and 1 base, with 8 bases remaining between them. The CDR3 runs to 13 residues. Germline lookup yields CDR1 MDHEN and CDR2 SYDVKM.